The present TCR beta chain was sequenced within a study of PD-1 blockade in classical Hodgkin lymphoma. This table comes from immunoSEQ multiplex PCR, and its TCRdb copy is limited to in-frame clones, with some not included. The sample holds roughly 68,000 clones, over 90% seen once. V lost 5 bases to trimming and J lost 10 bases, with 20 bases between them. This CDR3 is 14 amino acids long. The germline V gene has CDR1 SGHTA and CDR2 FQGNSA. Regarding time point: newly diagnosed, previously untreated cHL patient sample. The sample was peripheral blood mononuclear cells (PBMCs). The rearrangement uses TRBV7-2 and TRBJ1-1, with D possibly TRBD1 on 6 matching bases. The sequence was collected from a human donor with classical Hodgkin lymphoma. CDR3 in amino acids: CASSLSRGSRRAFF. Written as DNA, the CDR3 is TGTGCCAGCAGCCTCTCCAGGGGCTCCCGGCGAGCTTTCTTT.